The text below deals with one T cell receptor (beta chain). Its matching antigen is unknown. The study sequenced cultured CD4+ T cell DNA using the Oncomine TCR Beta short-read assay. TCRdb recomputed calls from the PCR reads with MiXCR, one row per CDR3 protein. The sample lists roughly 7,400 distinct CDR3 sequences, roughly a third occurring once. This sample was taken from a study of vaccination and CD4 T cells after COVID-19. Looking at the study overall: Participants got two doses of BNT162b2 or mRNA-1273 vaccine. The stimulating agents, overlapping spike peptides, came from SARS-CoV-2, HCoV-NL63, HCoV-OC43 and HCoV-229E. Study outcomes and limitations: Median SARS-CoV-2-reactive clonotype numbers went from roughly 21 to 40; this increase was not significant.

Treatment given: 10-day PBMC culture with coronavirus spike peptide pools or control peptides (ViraFEST assay). It was before the COVID-19 pandemic (2011-2018) that the unexposed donor's CD4+ T cells were collected. Germline values: CDR1 MNHEY, CDR2 SMNVEV (reference sequence). There are 14 residues in the CDR3. V lost 2 bases, J lost 5 bases, and 3 bases stayed unmatched. The chain is built from TRBV27 and TRBJ2-5, with 9 bases lining up with TRBD2. The TCR originated in a human donor in good health. Sequenced input: CD4+ T cells from blood, cultured in vitro. The chain's CDR3 is CASSLLAGLETQYF. As DNA, the CDR3 is TGTGCCAGCAGTTTACTAGCGGGGCTGGAGACCCAGTACTTC.